One and the same sample provided the 19 T cell receptor beta chains below, sequenced in a study of T cells in localized non-small cell lung cancer. Using immunoSEQ multiplex PCR, the repertoire was profiled, and TCRdb retains in-frame clones only, with some absent. The repertoire holds 23,000 or so clones, with under 90% as singletons. This sample comprised peripheral blood, obtained before any cancer treatment. Source of these receptors: a man aged 35-69 years with stage I squamous cell lung carcinoma.

This clone was counted once. The chain couples TRBV25-1 to TRBJ1-2; D possibly corresponds to TRBD1 (5 bases). The CDR3 loop spans 12 amino acids. The germline V gene encodes CDR1 MGHDK and CDR2 SYGVNS. V was pared by 1 base and J by 8 bases, with 8 bases between. The CDR3 sequence: CASSELGGGYTF. The CDR3 coding sequence is TGTGCCAGCAGTGAATTGGGGGGGGGCTACACCTTC.

The gene calls are TRBV7-8 and TRBJ2-3; weak D call: TRBD2 (7 bases). CDR1 and CDR2 (germline): SGHVS, FQNEAQ. The V end lost 5 bases, the J end lost 2 bases, and 23 bases lay between the germline ends. The CDR3 loop spans 18 amino acids. Here the CDR3 reads CASSTGGLLAPLTDTQYF. The CDR3 DNA reads as TGTGCCAGCAGCACGGGGGGCTTACTAGCTCCCCTCACAGATACGCAGTATTTT. The variable domain in full, with the rest retrieved from reference TRBV7-8 and TRBJ2-3, is GAGVSQSPRYKVAKRGQDVALRCDPISGHVSLFWYQQALGQGPEFLTYFQNEAQLDKSGLPSDRFFAERPEGSVSTLKIQRTQQEDSAVYLCASSTGGLLAPLTDTQYFGPGTRLTVL.

In this sample, this clone turned up once. The chain is built from TRBV19 and TRBJ1-5; unclear D gene. The CDR3 sequence is 13 residues long. The V gene's germline CDR1 is LNHDA and CDR2 SQIVND (reference sequence). V was trimmed by 4 bases and J by 4 bases, leaving 8 bases between them. This chain's CDR3 is CASSRHTNQPQHF. The CDR3 coding sequence is TGTGCCAGTAGTAGACACACTAATCAGCCCCAGCATTTT.

The genes are TRBV5-5 and TRBJ2-6; D ambiguous. Germline V gives CDR1 SGHKS, CDR2 YYEKEE (reference sequence). CDR3 length: 19 residues. Trimming removed 1 base at V and 2 bases at J, with 19 bases between. The CDR3 DNA follows: TGTGCCAGCAGCTTGAGTACGGTTGGGGAATTGGCTGGGGCCAACGTCCTGACTTTC. Amino acid sequence: CASSLSTVGELAGANVLTF. The variable domain in full, completed from reference TRBV5-5 and TRBJ2-6, reads DAGVTQSPTHLIKTRGQQVTLRCSPISGHKSVSWYQQVLGQGPQFIFQYYEKEERGRGNFPDRFSARQFPNYSSELNVNALLLGDSALYLCASSLSTVGELAGANVLTFGAGSRLTVL.

The genes are TRBV6-1 and TRBJ1-2; D is ambiguous. Per germline, CDR1 MNHNS and CDR2 SASEGT. V lost 4 bases and J lost 0, with 9 bases in between. The CDR3 runs to 14 residues. CDR3 amino acids: CASSGNLANYGYTF. In DNA form, the CDR3 reads TGTGCCAGCAGTGGTAACCTAGCTAACTATGGCTACACCTTC.

This chain links TRBV19 with TRBJ2-7, with 7 bases aligning to TRBD2. The length of the CDR3 is 15 residues. Trimming removed 1 base from V and 2 bases from J; junction bases left unmatched: 5. The germline gives CDR1 LNHDA, CDR2 SQIVND (reference sequence). The CDR3 loop reads CASSIGGGAPYEQYF. CDR3 DNA: TGTGCCAGTAGTATAGGCGGGGGAGCGCCCTACGAGCAGTACTTC. Full variable domain (missing parts from reference TRBV19 and TRBJ2-7): DGGITQSPKYLFRKEGQNVTLSCEQNLNHDAMYWYRQDPGQGLRLIYYSQIVNDFQKGDIAEGYSVSREKKESFPLTVTSAQKNPTAFYLCASSIGGGAPYEQYFGPGTRLTVT.

This chain's CDR3 is CAISPPDRGSGEQYF. The CDR3 bases are TGTGCCATCAGTCCCCCGGACAGGGGTTCGGGTGAGCAGTACTTC. This chain joins TRBV10-3 and TRBJ2-7; TRBD1 matches at 9 bases. This CDR3 is built from 15 residues. Per the germline V gene, CDR1 is ENHRY and CDR2 is SYGVKD. The trim removed 5 bases at V and 7 bases at J, leaving 12 bases unmatched.

The chain couples TRBV5-4 to TRBJ1-3; D is possibly TRBD1 (5 bases). Germline CDR1 SGHNT, CDR2 YYREEE (reference sequence). V was cut by 1 base and J by 1 base, with 12 bases left in between. This CDR3 is 16 amino acids long. As DNA, the CDR3 is TGTGCCAGCAGCTTGTACCACGGGGGGTCTGGAAACACCATATATTTT. Protein: CASSLYHGGSGNTIYF. Variable domain in full (rest from reference TRBV5-4 and TRBJ1-3): ETGVTQSPTHLIKTRGQQVTLRCSSQSGHNTVSWYQQALGQGPQFIFQYYREEENGRGNFPPRFSGLQFPNYSSELNVNALELDDSALYLCASSLYHGGSGNTIYFGEGSWLTVV.

This chain connects TRBV2 to TRBJ1-6; no clear D. The V gene lost 7 bases and the J gene lost 7 bases, with 11 bases spanning the gap. The germline gives CDR1 SNHLY, CDR2 FYNNEI. The length of the CDR3 is 13 residues. CDR3 DNA: TGTGCCAGCACTGACATTCAAAATTCACCCCTCCACTTT. Translating gives CASTDIQNSPLHF.

This clone appeared once. J is TRBJ2-7 and V is TRBV28, with D perhaps given as TRBD1 or TRBD2 (7 bases each). Germline-derived CDR1 and CDR2 are MDHEN and SYDVKM. Trimming left V 5 bases short and J 3 bases short, with 23 bases between. The CDR3 length is 17 residues. The CDR3 region is CASSIDKPRGGYYEQYF. The CDR3 DNA reads TGTGCCAGCAGTATCGATAAACCCAGGGGGGGGTACTACGAGCAGTACTTC.

Comment on this clone: At one of its ends the junction is not consistent with the germline gene, which may arise from a read error. This rearrangement joins TRBV5-1 to TRBJ2-1, with 11 bases aligning to TRBD2. CDR1 and CDR2 (germline): SGHRS, YFSETQ. There are 15 residues in the CDR3. Here the CDR3 DNA reads TGCGCCAGCAGCTCTGGGACTAGCGGTCTCAATGAGCAATTCTTC. Translated, it gives CASSSGTSGLNEQFF.

CDR3 DNA: TGTGCCAGCAGCCCACCTGAGTCCTATAATTCACCCCTCCACTTT. Amino acids: CASSPPESYNSPLHF. The rearrangement uses TRBV11-2 and TRBJ1-6, with D unresolved. CDR1 is SGHAT and CDR2 is FQNNGV in the germline V gene. The CDR3 contains 15 residues. With 5 bases removed from V and 1 base from J, the gap between germline ends came to 9 bases.

This chain joins TRBV19 and TRBJ1-2, with 7 positions matching TRBD1. CDR1 LNHDA and CDR2 SQIVND come from the germline V gene (reference sequence). The CDR3 runs to 14 residues. Trimming at V came to 4 bases and at J to 6 bases, leaving 8 bases not matched to a gene. The CDR3 DNA follows: TGTGCCAGTAGTAAGGGGGCGCGGGTTGATGGCTACACCTTC. Its translation: CASSKGARVDGYTF.

The rearrangement uses TRBV6-6 and TRBJ1-3; 7 nucleotides line up with TRBD1. V shed 8 bases and J 0 bases; nucleotides not matched to a gene: 7. The CDR3 covers 15 residues. Germline values: CDR1 MNHNY, CDR2 SVGAGI (reference sequence). The CDR3 here is CASERDSDSGNTIYF. The CDR3 coding sequence is TGTGCCAGCGAAAGGGACAGCGACTCTGGAAACACCATATATTTT.

The V and J genes are TRBV7-9 and TRBJ1-4, with no clear D. The V and J ends lost 1 base and 8 bases respectively, with 17 bases between them. The germline CDR1 and CDR2 sequences are SEHNR and FQNEAQ (reference sequence). There are 16 residues in the CDR3. This CDR3 reads CASSLGFGSHGEKLFF. The CDR3 DNA reads TGTGCCAGCAGCTTAGGGTTTGGGTCCCACGGGGAAAAACTGTTTTTT.

J is TRBJ1-1 and V is TRBV5-4; the D gene is possibly TRBD1 (5 bases). The CDR3 consists of 13 residues. CDR1 is SGHNT, CDR2 YYREEE, per germline (reference sequence). The germline V and J ends were trimmed by 0 bases and 8 bases, with 11 bases remaining between them. The CDR3 coding sequence is TGTGCCAGCAGCTTGGGGGGAGGGGTCGAAGCTTTCTTT. Translated: CASSLGGGVEAFF.

The chain couples TRBV29-1 to TRBJ1-2, with D unclear. The V end lost 1 base, the J end lost 7 bases, and 16 bases lay between the germline ends. There are 14 residues in the CDR3. Germline assignment: CDR1 SQVTM and CDR2 ANQGSEA. Written as DNA, the CDR3 is TGCAGCGTTGAAGGCGCGGAGGAGGGAGCTGGCTACACCTTC. Translation gives CSVEGAEEGAGYTF. Full variable domain (missing parts from reference TRBV29-1 and TRBJ1-2): SAVISQKPSRDICQRGTSLTIQCQVDSQVTMMFWYRQQPGQSLTLIATANQGSEATYESGFVIDKFPISRPNLTFSTLTVSNMSPEDSSIYLCSVEGAEEGAGYTFGSGTRLTVV.

CDR3 DNA: TGCGCCAGCAGTGAGTCAGGCAGGGGACAAACTAACTATGGCTACACCTTC. It is translated as CASSESGRGQTNYGYTF. This chain uses TRBV10-2 with TRBJ1-2; D possibly corresponds to TRBD1 (6 bases). The CDR3 covers 17 residues. CDR1 WSHSY and CDR2 SAAADI come from the germline V gene. V gave up 0 bases and J gave up 0 bases, with 14 bases separating them.

The V and J genes are TRBV30 and TRBJ1-4; D call uncertain. Deletions cut 1 base from V and 4 bases from J, with 4 bases between. The length of the CDR3 is 12 residues. Germline V gives CDR1 GTSNPN, CDR2 SVGIG (reference sequence). The CDR3 protein is CAWSANNEKLFF. The DNA for the CDR3 is TGTGCCTGGAGTGCCAATAATGAAAAACTGTTTTTT.